A selection of T cell receptor beta chains follows, all from one sample in a study of blood T cell repertoires in COVID-19. TCRdb's copy holds only in-frame clones and misses some; the assay was immunoSEQ multiplex PCR. Of approximately 270,000 clones listed, 80% to 90% were seen once; the top ten hold 9.5% to 12%. The source material was peripheral blood. All receptors derive from a woman in her seventies with acute or convalescent COVID-19. Both conserved end residues are part of each CDR3. Fields, in order: clone size, D gene, J gene, V gene, CDR3 DNA, CDR3 protein. D genes are given only for firm matches. Size values are once, few and many counts, or a class for expanded clones, and some rows have none.

abundance: .; d_gene: .; j_gene: TRBJ2-6; v_gene: TRBV6-5; CDR3nt: TGTGCCAGCAGTTTTCCAGGGCCTGGGGCCAACGTCCTGACTTTC; CDR3aa: CASSFPGPGANVLTF
abundance: .; d_gene: .; j_gene: TRBJ2-2; v_gene: TRBV11-2; CDR3nt: TGTGCCAGCAGGCGGCCCGGTGCGAACACCGGGGAGCTGTTTTTT; CDR3aa: CASRRPGANTGELFF
abundance: few; d_gene: TRBD2; j_gene: TRBJ2-1; v_gene: TRBV4-1; CDR3nt: TGCGCCAGCAGCCAATCCCCTAGCGGGTCCTACAATGAGCAGTTCTTC; CDR3aa: CASSQSPSGSYNEQFF
abundance: .; d_gene: .; j_gene: TRBJ1-1; v_gene: TRBV19; CDR3nt: TGTGCCAGTAGAGAGAATATTAACACTGAAGCTTTCTTT; CDR3aa: CASRENINTEAFF
abundance: .; d_gene: TRBD2; j_gene: TRBJ2-3; v_gene: TRBV19; CDR3nt: TGTGCCAGTTCTAGGGTTCTAGCGGGCGATACGCAGTATTTT; CDR3aa: CASSRVLAGDTQYF
abundance: .; d_gene: .; j_gene: TRBJ1-1; v_gene: TRBV19; CDR3nt: TGTGCCAGTAGTATAGATTCTGGGGGCGCGGGCACTGAAGCTTTCTTT; CDR3aa: CASSIDSGGAGTEAFF
abundance: few; d_gene: TRBD1; j_gene: TRBJ2-7; v_gene: TRBV18; CDR3nt: TGTGCCAGCTCACCACCGCGGGGACAGGGGTCCTACGAGCAGTACTTC; CDR3aa: CASSPPRGQGSYEQYF
abundance: .; d_gene: .; j_gene: TRBJ1-6; v_gene: TRBV5-1; CDR3nt: TGCGCCAGCAGCTCGACAGGAGGACCCAATTCACCCCTCCACTTT; CDR3aa: CASSSTGGPNSPLHF
abundance: once; d_gene: TRBD1; j_gene: TRBJ2-1; v_gene: TRBV5-1; CDR3nt: TGCGCCAGCAGCTTGGGGGGGACAGGTTCCTACAATGAGCAGTTCTTC; CDR3aa: CASSLGGTGSYNEQFF
abundance: .; d_gene: .; j_gene: TRBJ1-6; v_gene: TRBV11-2; CDR3nt: TGTGCCAGCAGCTCCTTTGTCGTTTCACCCCTCCACTTT; CDR3aa: CASSSFVVSPLHF
abundance: .; d_gene: .; j_gene: TRBJ2-6; v_gene: TRBV3-1/TRBV3-2; CDR3nt: TGTGCCAGCAGCCACCGGGGGGCCAACGTCCTGACTTTC; CDR3aa: CASSHRGANVLTF
abundance: .; d_gene: .; j_gene: TRBJ1-1; v_gene: TRBV30; CDR3nt: TGTGCCTGGGGGGCGCAGGGAGGCACTGAAGCTTTCTTT; CDR3aa: CAWGAQGGTEAFF
abundance: .; d_gene: .; j_gene: TRBJ2-3; v_gene: TRBV24-1; CDR3nt: TGTGCCACCAGTACCGGGAGACGGGTTGCAGATACGCAGTATTTT; CDR3aa: CATSTGRRVADTQYF
abundance: once; d_gene: .; j_gene: TRBJ1-1; v_gene: TRBV10-3; CDR3nt: TGTGCCATCACCGCGTGGGAGTACACTGAAGCTTTCTTT; CDR3aa: CAITAWEYTEAFF
abundance: few; d_gene: TRBD1; j_gene: TRBJ1-2; v_gene: TRBV14; CDR3nt: TGTGCCAGCAGCTCGCAGGGGGCAGGCGGCTACACCTTC; CDR3aa: CASSSQGAGGYTF
abundance: .; d_gene: TRBD1; j_gene: TRBJ1-2; v_gene: TRBV6-5; CDR3nt: TGTGCCAGCAGTCCGCCCGGGACAGGGCCTGGCTACACCTTC; CDR3aa: CASSPPGTGPGYTF
abundance: .; d_gene: .; j_gene: TRBJ2-6; v_gene: TRBV11-2; CDR3nt: TGTGCCAGCAGCTTAGACGCCGGACAGCCCTTTGGTGGGGCCAACGTCCTGACTTTC; CDR3aa: CASSLDAGQPFGGANVLTF
abundance: .; d_gene: .; j_gene: TRBJ2-1; v_gene: TRBV6-5; CDR3nt: TGTGCCAGCAATCCCTTAGCAGTCTCCTACAATGAGCAGTTCTTC; CDR3aa: CASNPLAVSYNEQFF
abundance: .; d_gene: .; j_gene: TRBJ1-1; v_gene: TRBV2; CDR3nt: TGTGCCAGCAGTGAGACAGGACAAGGGTACACTGAAGCTTTCTTT; CDR3aa: CASSETGQGYTEAFF
abundance: .; d_gene: .; j_gene: TRBJ1-2; v_gene: TRBV30; CDR3nt: TGTGCCTGCCCGCGCGGGTCTGGCTACACCTTC; CDR3aa: CACPRGSGYTF
abundance: .; d_gene: TRBD1; j_gene: TRBJ1-5; v_gene: TRBV30; CDR3nt: TGTGCCTGGAGTGTTGGGACAGGGGAACAGCCCCAGCATTTT; CDR3aa: CAWSVGTGEQPQHF
abundance: .; d_gene: .; j_gene: TRBJ1-2; v_gene: TRBV27; CDR3nt: TGTGCCAGCAGTGGGGGCCGCTATGGCTACACCTTC; CDR3aa: CASSGGRYGYTF
abundance: .; d_gene: .; j_gene: TRBJ2-7; v_gene: TRBV6-5; CDR3nt: TGTGCCAGCACCAAATCACCGGCCTACGAGCAGTACTTC; CDR3aa: CASTKSPAYEQYF
abundance: .; d_gene: .; j_gene: TRBJ1-6; v_gene: TRBV4-1; CDR3nt: TGCGCCAGCAGCCAAGTACTATCCGAAAATTCACCCCTCCACTTT; CDR3aa: CASSQVLSENSPLHF
abundance: few; d_gene: .; j_gene: TRBJ1-2; v_gene: TRBV28; CDR3nt: TGTGCCAGTCACGCAGGGGTGTATGGCTACACCTTC; CDR3aa: CASHAGVYGYTF
abundance: .; d_gene: .; j_gene: TRBJ1-4; v_gene: TRBV30; CDR3nt: TGTGCCTGGAGTTATCGGGGGGCCACTAATGAAAAACTGTTTTTT; CDR3aa: CAWSYRGATNEKLFF
abundance: .; d_gene: TRBD1; j_gene: TRBJ1-1; v_gene: TRBV24-1; CDR3nt: TGTGCCACCAGTGGTTCCGGGACAGCTGCCGGAGCTTTCTTT; CDR3aa: CATSGSGTAAGAFF
abundance: .; d_gene: .; j_gene: TRBJ1-1; v_gene: TRBV6-5; CDR3nt: TGTGCCAGCAGTTTGCGTCGGGGAGGTGATACTGAAGCTTTCTTT; CDR3aa: CASSLRRGGDTEAFF
abundance: .; d_gene: .; j_gene: TRBJ1-6; v_gene: TRBV2; CDR3nt: TGTGCCAGCAGTGAGGGGGGAGGTTCCTATAATTCACCCCTCCACTTT; CDR3aa: CASSEGGGSYNSPLHF
abundance: .; d_gene: TRBD1; j_gene: TRBJ2-3; v_gene: TRBV11-2; CDR3nt: TGTGCCAGCAGCCCCGGGACAGGTTGGACAGGCACAGATACGCAGTATTTT; CDR3aa: CASSPGTGWTGTDTQYF
abundance: .; d_gene: TRBD1; j_gene: TRBJ1-4; v_gene: TRBV6-5; CDR3nt: TGTGCCAGCAGATTAAAGGGACAGGGGGAAAAACTGTTTTTT; CDR3aa: CASRLKGQGEKLFF
abundance: .; d_gene: TRBD1; j_gene: TRBJ1-2; v_gene: TRBV18; CDR3nt: TGTGCCAGCTCACCGGGGGACAGGCCGAACTATGGCTACACCTTC; CDR3aa: CASSPGDRPNYGYTF
abundance: once; d_gene: .; j_gene: TRBJ2-3; v_gene: TRBV6-5; CDR3nt: TGTGCCAGCACAAACGTACAGAGCACAGATACGCAGTATTTT; CDR3aa: CASTNVQSTDTQYF
abundance: .; d_gene: TRBD2; j_gene: TRBJ2-3; v_gene: TRBV7-7; CDR3nt: TGTGCCAGCAGCCCTGGGACTAGCGGGGCAGATACGCAGTATTTT; CDR3aa: CASSPGTSGADTQYF
abundance: .; d_gene: TRBD2; j_gene: TRBJ2-3; v_gene: TRBV7-9; CDR3nt: TGTGCCGGTAGCGGGGGGGATACGCAGTATTTT; CDR3aa: CAGSGGDTQYF
abundance: .; d_gene: TRBD2; j_gene: TRBJ2-3; v_gene: TRBV9; CDR3nt: TGTGCCAGCAGCGTAGGTGCGGGGGGGTTCACAGATACGCAGTATTTT; CDR3aa: CASSVGAGGFTDTQYF
abundance: .; d_gene: .; j_gene: TRBJ2-3; v_gene: TRBV29-1; CDR3nt: TGCAGCGTCGGGCGGGGTGGCACAGATACGCAGTATTTT; CDR3aa: CSVGRGGTDTQYF
abundance: .; d_gene: .; j_gene: TRBJ1-1; v_gene: TRBV6-6; CDR3nt: TGTGCCAGCAGTTACCCAGAACTGAACACTGAAGCTTTCTTT; CDR3aa: CASSYPELNTEAFF
abundance: few; d_gene: .; j_gene: TRBJ2-7; v_gene: TRBV7-8; CDR3nt: TGTGCCAGCAGCTTAGGGGTAAACGCCAGGGACGAGCAGTACTTC; CDR3aa: CASSLGVNARDEQYF
abundance: .; d_gene: .; j_gene: TRBJ1-5; v_gene: TRBV6-6; CDR3nt: TGTGCCAGCAGCCCAGGAAGGCCCCAGCATTTT; CDR3aa: CASSPGRPQHF
abundance: .; d_gene: TRBD1; j_gene: TRBJ1-4; v_gene: TRBV5-6; CDR3nt: TGTGCCAGCAGCTTGAGGACAGGACTTAATGAAAAACTGTTTTTT; CDR3aa: CASSLRTGLNEKLFF
abundance: .; d_gene: .; j_gene: TRBJ2-5; v_gene: TRBV7-2; CDR3nt: TGTGCCAGCAGCTTCCAGGAGACCCAGTACTTC; CDR3aa: CASSFQETQYF
abundance: .; d_gene: TRBD1; j_gene: TRBJ2-7; v_gene: TRBV7-9; CDR3nt: TGTGCCAGCAGCCACATTACCGGGACAGGGCTCTACGAGCAGTACTTC; CDR3aa: CASSHITGTGLYEQYF
abundance: .; d_gene: .; j_gene: TRBJ2-7; v_gene: TRBV5-6; CDR3nt: TGTGCCAGCAGCTCACTCGTCGTTACCGGGTCCTCCTACGAGCAGTACTTC; CDR3aa: CASSSLVVTGSSYEQYF
abundance: .; d_gene: .; j_gene: TRBJ1-5; v_gene: TRBV20-1; CDR3nt: TGCAGTGCTAGTAACCGGTACGAGGGAAATCAGCCCCAGCATTTT; CDR3aa: CSASNRYEGNQPQHF
abundance: few; d_gene: .; j_gene: TRBJ1-3; v_gene: TRBV2; CDR3nt: TGTGCCAGCAGCGGTCGACAGCGCTCTGGAAACACCATATATTTT; CDR3aa: CASSGRQRSGNTIYF
abundance: .; d_gene: .; j_gene: TRBJ2-5; v_gene: TRBV19; CDR3nt: TGTGCCAGTAGTGCCAGCGGGACAGGATCTCAAGAGACCCAGTACTTC; CDR3aa: CASSASGTGSQETQYF
abundance: once; d_gene: .; j_gene: TRBJ2-3; v_gene: TRBV15; CDR3nt: TGTGCCACCAGCCGTGGGCTCAAGGGGGATACGCAGTATTTT; CDR3aa: CATSRGLKGDTQYF
abundance: .; d_gene: TRBD2; j_gene: TRBJ2-1; v_gene: TRBV5-1; CDR3nt: TGCGCCAGCAGCACCCGGATGGGGGGGGATGAGCAGTTCTTC; CDR3aa: CASSTRMGGDEQFF
abundance: once; d_gene: TRBD2; j_gene: TRBJ2-5; v_gene: TRBV10-3; CDR3nt: TGTGCCATCAGTGCGGGGGGAGAGACCCAGTACTTC; CDR3aa: CAISAGGETQYF
abundance: .; d_gene: .; j_gene: TRBJ1-2; v_gene: TRBV3-1/TRBV3-2; CDR3nt: TGTGCCAGCAGCCAGAGTAGCAATGGCTACACCTTC; CDR3aa: CASSQSSNGYTF
abundance: .; d_gene: TRBD1; j_gene: TRBJ2-1; v_gene: TRBV5-5; CDR3nt: TGTGCCAGCAGCTGGCGGACAGGCCCTAGGGTTGGTGAGCAGTTCTTC; CDR3aa: CASSWRTGPRVGEQFF
abundance: .; d_gene: TRBD1; j_gene: TRBJ1-5; v_gene: TRBV3-1/TRBV3-2; CDR3nt: TGTGCCAGCAGTCTGACAGGGGGAAATCAGCCCCAGCATTTT; CDR3aa: CASSLTGGNQPQHF
abundance: .; d_gene: .; j_gene: TRBJ1-5; v_gene: TRBV10-2; CDR3nt: TGCGCCAGCAGTGAGTCGGGGCCAAATCAGCCCCAGCATTTT; CDR3aa: CASSESGPNQPQHF